The 28 T cell receptor beta chains reported below all come from one sample, sequenced in a study of OX40 agonist ivuxolimab in advanced cancers. Libraries were made using the immunoSEQ multiplex PCR assay. The source is immuneACCESS, and TCRdb retained only in-frame sequences with V and J called. Part of the clones is not carried over; for the studies checked, unresolved V genes explain less than half of this, and the remainder is unexplained. The sample table contains tens of thousands of clones; only one count was recorded for about 85% of them. The ten largest clones capture roughly 17% of the sample. The specimen was CD4+ or CD8+ T cells sorted from blood, collected in a trial of the OX40 agonist ivuxolimab. Source of these receptors: an adult with an advanced solid tumor such as melanoma, head and neck, liver or kidney cancer.

The chain employs TRBV19 and TRBJ2-2, with D perhaps matching TRBD1 (6 bases). The V end lost 3 bases, the J end lost 6 bases, and 11 bases lay between the germline ends. The CDR3 runs 14 residues. The germline gives CDR1 LNHDA, CDR2 SQIVND (reference sequence). CDR3 sequence (DNA): TGTGCCAGTAGTATCCACAGGGAGCCCGGGGAGCTGTTTTTT. Its translation is CASSIHREPGELFF.

The chain links TRBV28 to TRBJ1-4; no firm D call. The germline V and J ends were trimmed by 3 bases and 2 bases, with 7 bases remaining between them. Germline V lookup: CDR1 MDHEN, CDR2 SYDVKM. This CDR3 has 14 residues. The CDR3 reads CASSLGRTNEKLFF. Written as DNA, the CDR3 is TGTGCCAGCAGTTTGGGTCGGACTAATGAAAAACTGTTTTTT. Based on the CDR3 plus reference TRBV28 and TRBJ1-4, the full variable domain is DVKVTQSSRYLVKRTGEKVFLECVQDMDHENMFWYRQDPGLGLRLIYFSYDVKMKEKGDIPEGYSVSREKKERFSLILESASTNQTSMYLCASSLGRTNEKLFFGSGTQLSVL.

This chain joins TRBV19 and TRBJ1-5; 7 nucleotides agree with TRBD1. The CDR3 totals 17 residues. V was pared by 0 bases and J by 2 bases, with 7 bases of the junction left unmatched. Germline V gives CDR1 LNHDA, CDR2 SQIVND (reference sequence). The CDR3 DNA reads as TGTGCCAGTAGTATAGAGGATAACAGGGGCGGCAATCAGCCCCAGCATTTT. Amino acid sequence: CASSIEDNRGGNQPQHF.

This sequence joins TRBV6-5 and TRBJ1-6; unclear D gene. V lost 4 bases and J lost 5, with 9 bases in between. The V gene's germline CDR1 is MNHEY and CDR2 SVGAGI. The CDR3 sequence is 14 residues long. The CDR3 loop reads CASSLVLHNSPLHF. The CDR3 bases are TGTGCCAGCAGTTTGGTCCTCCATAATTCACCCCTCCACTTT.

The V gene is TRBV7-9, the J gene TRBJ2-1, with 9 bases aligning to TRBD2. CDR3 length: 15 amino acids. Germline CDR1 SEHNR, CDR2 FQNEAQ (reference sequence). V trimming: 5 bases; J trimming: 8 bases; junction bases outside the gene matches: 10. In DNA form, the CDR3 reads TGTGCCAGCAGCCAATCGGCGGGAGGGCCCCATGAGCAGTTCTTC. Translation: CASSQSAGGPHEQFF.

This clone was detected a few times. The V call is TRBV5-1, the J call TRBJ2-1; 12 bases are a match to TRBD2. This CDR3 spans 15 amino acids. The J segment lost 4 bases and the V segment lost 4 bases, leaving 3 bases of the junction unmatched. Germline CDR1 and CDR2: SGHRS and YFSETQ. CDR3 in amino acids: CASSIGLAGYNEQFF. The CDR3 nucleotides read TGCGCCAGCAGCATAGGACTAGCGGGATACAATGAGCAGTTCTTC.

The chain recombines TRBV19 with TRBJ1-2, with D unresolved. There are 13 residues in the CDR3. Trimming cost V 2 bases and J 7 bases, with 11 bases left between them. Germline values: CDR1 LNHDA, CDR2 SQIVND (reference sequence). The CDR3 sequence is CASSIIPSPGYTF. For the CDR3, the DNA is TGTGCCAGTAGTATAATCCCCTCTCCTGGCTACACCTTC.

The rearrangement joins TRBV27 to TRBJ2-7; D may be TRBD1 or TRBD2 (5 bases each). Trimming stripped 1 base from V and 2 bases from J, with 9 bases between. CDR3 length: 14 amino acids. CDR1 MNHEY and CDR2 SMNVEV come from the germline V gene (reference sequence). The CDR3 coding sequence is TGTGCCAGCAGTTTATGGCAGGGACCCTACGAGCAGTACTTC. Its translation: CASSLWQGPYEQYF.

The J gene is TRBJ2-1, the V gene TRBV19; 13 bases are shared with TRBD2. From germline, CDR1 is LNHDA and CDR2 SQIVND (reference sequence). CDR3 length: 14 amino acids. J gave up 6 bases and V 6 bases, and 2 bases lay outside the gene matches. CDR3 DNA: TGTGCCAGTAGCTGGACTAGCGGGGGCAATGAGCAGTTCTTC. Encoded protein: CASSWTSGGNEQFF.

The chain recombines TRBV10-3 with TRBJ2-7; weak D call: TRBD1 (6 bases). The ends were cut back, 9 bases at V and 5 bases at J, with 14 bases in the middle. This CDR3 comprises 12 residues. Germline CDR1 ENHRY, CDR2 SYGVKD. CDR3 bases: TGTGCCATAGGACAGCCTGGGGACGAGCAGTACTTC. Encoded protein: CAIGQPGDEQYF.

V and J are TRBV11-2 and TRBJ2-7; the D call may be TRBD1 or TRBD2 (5 bases each). Trimming took off 2 bases at V and 2 bases at J, with 13 bases between the two ends. Looked up from germline, CDR1 is SGHAT and CDR2 is FQNNGV. This CDR3 contains 15 residues. DNA for the CDR3: TGTGCCAGCAGCTTAAGGCGGACGGGACCCTACGAGCAGTACTTC. Encoded protein: CASSLRRTGPYEQYF.

This clone has a handful of counts. The V and J genes are TRBV14 and TRBJ2-5, with D perhaps matching TRBD2 (5 bases). CDR3 length: 16 residues. Trimming removed 5 bases at V and 3 bases at J, with 19 bases between. Germline CDR1 and CDR2: SGHDN and FVKESK. The CDR3 loop is CASSTRLWGAEETQYF. The CDR3 nucleotides read TGTGCCAGCAGCACCCGCCTATGGGGAGCTGAAGAGACCCAGTACTTC.

This sequence joins TRBV10-3 and TRBJ2-3; a possible D gene is TRBD2 (6 bases). CDR1 ENHRY and CDR2 SYGVKD come from the germline V gene. This CDR3 region has 13 residues. The ends were cut back, 2 bases at V and 14 bases at J, with 17 bases in the middle. CDR3 amino acids: CAISEQAREVWYF. In DNA form, the CDR3 reads TGTGCCATCAGTGAGCAGGCCAGGGAGGTTTGGTATTTT.

This clone has a single count. The chain links TRBV4-1 to TRBJ2-1; possible D gene TRBD1, 6 bases. Germline V CDR1 and CDR2: MGHRA, YSYEKL. Trimming took off 7 bases at V and 6 bases at J, with 22 bases between the two ends. The CDR3 consists of 16 residues. The CDR3 sequence is CASNLFMDSRPNEQFF. In nucleotides, the CDR3 is TGCGCCAGCAATTTGTTTATGGACAGCCGGCCCAATGAGCAGTTCTTC.

The chain combines TRBV5-1 with TRBJ1-5, with D unresolved. The CDR3 is made up of 17 amino acids. Germline assignment: CDR1 SGHRS and CDR2 YFSETQ. V was pared by 0 bases and J by 0 bases, with 13 bases between. The CDR3 here is CASSLGPAGSSNQPQHF. The DNA for the CDR3 is TGCGCCAGCAGCTTGGGGCCGGCGGGGAGTAGCAATCAGCCCCAGCATTTT.

The chain links TRBV19 to TRBJ1-5; no clear D. Looked up from germline, CDR1 is LNHDA and CDR2 is SQIVND (reference sequence). V gave up 4 bases and J gave up 0 bases, with 7 bases separating them. CDR3 length: 14 amino acids. Written as DNA, the CDR3 is TGTGCCAGTAGTACGGCTCATAGCAATCAGCCCCAGCATTTT. This sequence encodes CASSTAHSNQPQHF. Looking up the rest from reference TRBV19 and TRBJ1-5 gives the full variable domain: DGGITQSPKYLFRKEGQNVTLSCEQNLNHDAMYWYRQDPGQGLRLIYYSQIVNDFQKGDIAEGYSVSREKKESFPLTVTSAQKNPTAFYLCASSTAHSNQPQHFGDGTRLSIL.

With regard to this clone: Relative to the germline gene, one junction end is altered; a read error may explain this. The chain joins TRBV4-1 to TRBJ2-7; 8 nucleotides align to TRBD2. There are 16 residues in the CDR3. From germline, CDR1 is MGHRA and CDR2 YSYEKL. CDR3 protein: CTSSQEPGGSRWEQYF. The CDR3 DNA reads TGCACCAGCAGCCAAGAGCCGGGAGGGAGCAGGTGGGAGCAGTACTTC.

This clone has just a few counts. The rearrangement uses TRBV4-1 and TRBJ2-7; no reliable D call. Between the trimmed V and J ends, which lost 0 bases and 7 bases, there was a span of 19 bases. This CDR3 has 16 residues. Germline assignment: CDR1 MGHRA and CDR2 YSYEKL. CDR3: CASSQDLASPLREQYF. CDR3 DNA sequence: TGCGCCAGCAGCCAAGATTTGGCCTCGCCTCTGAGGGAGCAGTACTTC.

This sequence joins TRBV10-1 and TRBJ2-5; 10 bases are a match to TRBD1. The CDR3 spans 15 residues. V shed 3 bases, J shed 4 bases, and the junction held 5 bases outside the gene matches. Germline CDR1 and CDR2: WNHNN and SYGVQD (reference sequence). The CDR3 spells CASSDPGQGTETQYF. CDR3 sequence (DNA): TGCGCCAGCAGTGACCCGGGACAGGGGACAGAGACCCAGTACTTC.

The J gene is TRBJ2-7, the V gene TRBV11-2; weak D call: TRBD1 (6 bases). The CDR3 length is 17 residues. V lost 2 bases and J 0 bases, leaving 17 bases between the germline ends. From germline, CDR1 is SGHAT and CDR2 FQNNGV. The CDR3 loop reads CASSLRVGQKSSYEQYF. In nucleotides, the CDR3 is TGTGCCAGCAGCTTACGGGTTGGACAGAAAAGCTCCTACGAGCAGTACTTC.

The chain recombines TRBV5-1 with TRBJ2-3; D is undetermined. Germline V lookup: CDR1 SGHRS, CDR2 YFSETQ. V was shortened by 1 base and J by 2 bases, with 11 bases between the two germline ends. CDR3 length equals 15 residues. The CDR3 sequence is CASSLIPQITDTQYF. CDR3 DNA: TGCGCCAGCAGCTTGATCCCCCAAATCACAGATACGCAGTATTTT.

This clone showed up just a few times. One end of the junction does not line up with germline, which may come from a read error. This chain links TRBV19 with TRBJ1-5, with a weak D call TRBD1 (6 bases). CDR1 and CDR2 from the germline V gene are LNHDA and SQIVND (reference sequence). The CDR3 totals 14 residues. CDR3 coding DNA: TGTGCCAGTTCCGGACAGATTAGCGATCAGCCCCAGCATTTT. Translation: CASSGQISDQPQHF.

The V and J genes are TRBV11-2 and TRBJ1-1; 7 bases fit TRBD1. The ends lost 5 bases at V and 1 base at J; junction bases unmatched: 4. Germline values: CDR1 SGHAT, CDR2 FQNNGV. The CDR3 loop spans 14 amino acids. The CDR3 bases are TGTGCCAGCAGCAGAGGGGGCGGGAACACTGAAGCTTTCTTT. This sequence encodes CASSRGGGNTEAFF.

The chain combines TRBV2 with TRBJ2-2; 14 bases are a match to TRBD2. CDR1 SNHLY and CDR2 FYNNEI come from the germline V gene. The CDR3 covers 15 residues. The V gene end was trimmed by 6 bases and the J gene end by 5 bases; junction bases not matched to a gene: 2. The CDR3 here is CASSGLAGGTGELFF. For the CDR3, the DNA is TGTGCCAGCAGCGGACTAGCGGGAGGAACCGGGGAGCTGTTTTTT.

The J gene is TRBJ2-7, the V gene TRBV6-5, with a possible D match to TRBD1 (5 bases). The CDR3 has 14 residues. The germline CDR1 and CDR2 sequences are MNHEY and SVGAGI. V was cut by 6 bases and J by 5 bases, with 17 bases left in between. DNA of the CDR3: TGTGCCAGCAGGCCCCCAGGGTCCCCCCACGAGCAGTACTTC. Translation gives CASRPPGSPHEQYF.

This clone was seen only a few times. At one end the junction does not follow the germline gene, possibly because of a read error. Other nucleotide sequences from this sample produce the same CDR3. The chain carries TRBV4-1 and TRBJ2-7; 7 bases are a match to TRBD1. Per germline, CDR1 MGHRA and CDR2 YSYEKL. The CDR3 loop spans 14 amino acids. As DNA, the CDR3 is TGTGCCAGCAGCCCCCCGACAGGGTCCTACGAGCAGTACTTC. Encoded protein: CASSPPTGSYEQYF.

The chain employs TRBV5-4 and TRBJ2-3; 7 bases are shared with TRBD2. V was clipped by 0 bases and J by 3 bases; unmatched bases: 4. The CDR3 is made up of 15 amino acids. CDR1 SGHNT and CDR2 YYREEE come from the germline V gene (reference sequence). In DNA, the CDR3 is TGTGCCAGCAGCTTGGGGTTCGGGAGGACAGATACGCAGTATTTT. This encodes CASSLGFGRTDTQYF.

This chain uses TRBV7-9 with TRBJ2-7, with a weak D call TRBD2 (5 bases). The germline gives CDR1 SEHNR, CDR2 FQNEAQ (reference sequence). CDR3 length: 15 amino acids. Trimming removed 5 bases from V and 0 bases from J, with 14 bases in between. CDR3 sequence (DNA): TGTGCCAGCAGCCCCGGAGGCCTGAGCTCCTACGAGCAGTACTTC. This sequence encodes CASSPGGLSSYEQYF.